This is a list of T cell receptor beta chains from one sample in a study of CD8+ T cells in alopecia areata. Sequencing used immunoSEQ multiplex PCR; TCRdb keeps in-frame clones, though not all of them. The repertoire holds 140,000 to 150,000 clones, with around 47% as singletons. The sequencing sample was made of CD4+ T cells sorted from blood. The receptors originated from a human donor with alopecia areata. Both conserved end residues are part of each CDR3. D genes are given only for firm matches. Size is stated for part of the rows, as once, few or many counts, or as a class when the clone is expanded.

D,size,J,V,CDR3
TRBD2,.,TRBJ2-7,TRBV28,CASSPLGGGPHEQYF
.,.,TRBJ1-5,TRBV5-6,CASSLSPGVRQPQHF
TRBD2,.,TRBJ2-2,TRBV29-1,CSVAHPGSGSFIGELFF
.,.,TRBJ2-7,TRBV6-1,CASSWDAPREQYF
TRBD1,.,TRBJ2-1,TRBV9,CASSGRQGPHNNEQFF
TRBD1,.,TRBJ1-2,TRBV29-1,CSVGRGQNYGYTF
.,few,TRBJ2-5,TRBV29-1,CSVEDLGPRTVETQYF
TRBD2,few,TRBJ2-3,TRBV29-1,CSVRAAGVPDTQYF
.,.,TRBJ2-7,TRBV4-1,CASSQTPLGEQYF
.,.,TRBJ2-7,TRBV28,CASTSGGSPVNEQYF
.,.,TRBJ2-7,TRBV5-4,CASSLDPSSYEQYF
TRBD1,.,TRBJ2-5,TRBV18,CASSRRQGYQETQYF
.,.,TRBJ2-3,TRBV27,CASSLEGRSTDTQYF
.,.,TRBJ2-1,TRBV4-2,CASSQDRPDEQFF
.,few,TRBJ1-2,TRBV4-1,CASSQDASGDGYTF
.,once,TRBJ1-5,TRBV30,CAWSVNRDQPQHF
.,once,TRBJ2-5,TRBV30,CAWGDLTETQYF
TRBD2,.,TRBJ2-1,TRBV7-3,CASSRTRGGEQFF
TRBD1,.,TRBJ2-7,TRBV20-1,CSARGQYEQYF
TRBD1,.,TRBJ2-7,TRBV19,CASSPIIHGTAAYEQYF
.,.,TRBJ2-1,TRBV2,CASSGTPYNEQFF
.,.,TRBJ1-2,TRBV4-1,CASSLTALYGYTF
.,.,TRBJ2-4,TRBV28,CASSPPGVHIQYF
.,.,TRBJ2-7,TRBV5-1,CASSLAGTSTYEQYF
.,.,TRBJ1-2,TRBV27,CASSSQRGYGYTF
.,few,TRBJ2-7,TRBV29-1,CSVGVSSYEQYF
TRBD1,few,TRBJ2-3,TRBV7-8,CASSWRQGSTDTQYF
.,.,TRBJ2-1,TRBV29-1,CSVSPYGGQFF
TRBD1,.,TRBJ1-5,TRBV15,CATSNGDRGDQPQHF
TRBD1,.,TRBJ2-1,TRBV5-1,CASSLVSQGADEQFF
TRBD1,few,TRBJ1-5,TRBV29-1,CSVSLGTGGNQPQHF
.,few,TRBJ2-7,TRBV27,CASSLRALSYEQYF
.,.,TRBJ2-7,TRBV2,CASSDDAGSIAYEQYF
.,.,TRBJ2-3,TRBV29-1,CSVDDVSTDTQYF
TRBD2,.,TRBJ2-1,TRBV28,CAIISGRGNEQFF
.,few,TRBJ2-1,TRBV30,CAWRGGPRAFF
.,.,TRBJ1-2,TRBV30,CAYRDTSGYGYTF
.,.,TRBJ2-2,TRBV11-3,CASSRVGGINTGELFF
.,.,TRBJ2-5,TRBV29-1,CSVLSETQYF
.,once,TRBJ1-1,TRBV25-1,CASSRAGKTEAFF
.,.,TRBJ2-5,TRBV29-1,CSVESRETQYF
TRBD1,few,TRBJ1-1,TRBV29-1,CSVEVTGRDTEAFF
.,.,TRBJ2-7,TRBV23-1,CASSQSVRVGQYF
.,few,TRBJ2-3,TRBV14,CASSQSPGQKYF
.,.,TRBJ2-4,TRBV11-2,CASSLNQDLNIQYF
.,.,TRBJ2-4,TRBV9,CASSATGEGSIQYF
TRBD1,.,TRBJ2-7,TRBV5-1,CASSIPQGAGEQYF